This T cell receptor beta chain was documented in a study of T cells in Graves' hyperthyroidism and ophthalmopathy. On the study more broadly: Before treatment of any kind, peripheral blood was taken at initial diagnosis.

Study-wide points: Stable hyperthyroidism was told apart from ophthalmopathy by a model built on 13 V-J features.

Patients were excluded because of uncontrolled infection, other autoimmune disease, pregnancy or lactation. RNA transcripts served as the template for amplifying TCR beta CDR3 regions. During a first-round RT-PCR of the TCR CDR3, the HTBI primer set was used. TCRdb used MiXCR to reprocess the multiplex PCR reads, holding one entry per CDR3 protein. Counted here are roughly 700,000 distinct CDR3 sequences, approximately 36% occurring once; the ten biggest clones make up about a third. Note on this clonotype: Its specificity is unknown.

Specimen: blood. This TCR derives from a woman aged 40 to 50 with Graves' hyperthyroidism.

The CDR3 loop is CASSYRQGSRTFF. In DNA, the CDR3 is TGTGCCAGCAGCTACAGACAGGGTTCTAGGACTTTCTTT. J is TRBJ1-1 and V is TRBV13; 7 bases agree with TRBD1. J was trimmed by 12 bases and V by 4 bases; bases with no gene match: 11. Germline V gene lookup returns CDR1 PRHDT and CDR2 FYEKMQ (reference sequence). CDR3 size: 13 residues.